The rows below give T cell receptor beta chains drawn from one sample of a study of shared clonotypes between healthy human individuals. Data came from immunoSEQ multiplex PCR; TCRdb stores just in-frame clones and leaves some out. The sample contains about a million clones, 70% to 80% of which appear only once. The sample was memory CD4+ T cells from PBMCs. The receptors were gathered from a man between 18 and 29 years old in good health. Some clones in this sample may be carry-over from other donors' samples. Both conserved end residues are part of each CDR3. D genes are given only for firm matches. Clone sizes are given selectively: once, few, many, or a class where the clone is expanded.

V gene: TRBV30
D gene: NA
clone size: NA
J gene: TRBJ2-5
CDR3 DNA: TGTGCCTGGGGGGTCGGTGGTGAAGAGACCCAGTACTTC
CDR3 protein: CAWGVGGEETQYF

V gene: TRBV13
D gene: TRBD2
clone size: once
J gene: TRBJ2-7
CDR3 DNA: TGTGCCAGCAGCTTCGGGTTCCTAGCGGGCGAATCCTACGAGCAGTACTTC
CDR3 protein: CASSFGFLAGESYEQYF

V gene: TRBV5-6
D gene: NA
clone size: NA
J gene: TRBJ2-5
CDR3 DNA: TGTGCCAGCAGCTTGGAGTTGACAGGGACCCAGTACTTC
CDR3 protein: CASSLELTGTQYF

V gene: TRBV2
D gene: TRBD2
clone size: few
J gene: TRBJ2-5
CDR3 DNA: TGTGCCAGCAGATATCAGCGGGATGGTGAGACCCAGTACTTC
CDR3 protein: CASRYQRDGETQYF

V gene: TRBV7-2
D gene: TRBD2
clone size: NA
J gene: TRBJ2-1
CDR3 DNA: TGTGCCAGCACCTGGATGAGCGGGACCTACAATGAGCAGTTCTTC
CDR3 protein: CASTWMSGTYNEQFF

V gene: TRBV14
D gene: TRBD2
clone size: NA
J gene: TRBJ2-7
CDR3 DNA: TGTGCCAGCAGCCTCCTCCCAGGGCGTACGGGACTAGCGGGAGCCTCCCCCTACGAGCAGTACTTC
CDR3 protein: CASSLLPGRTGLAGASPYEQYF

V gene: TRBV7-2
D gene: NA
clone size: once
J gene: TRBJ2-1
CDR3 DNA: TGTGCCAGCAGCTGGACGACGAGCTCCTACAATGAGCAGTTCTTC
CDR3 protein: CASSWTTSSYNEQFF

V gene: TRBV5-1
D gene: NA
clone size: NA
J gene: TRBJ2-3
CDR3 DNA: TGCGCCAGCAGGCTGGAGAGGGCGACGCAGTATTTT
CDR3 protein: CASRLERATQYF

V gene: TRBV2
D gene: NA
clone size: NA
J gene: TRBJ1-6
CDR3 DNA: TGTGCCAGCAGTGGAACCGCCGGGAGGAATAATTCACCCCTCCACTTT
CDR3 protein: CASSGTAGRNNSPLHF

V gene: TRBV15
D gene: NA
clone size: once
J gene: TRBJ1-1
CDR3 DNA: TGTGCCACCAGCAGATTCGCCGGGGGAAACACTGAAGCTTTCTTT
CDR3 protein: CATSRFAGGNTEAFF

V gene: TRBV4-3
D gene: NA
clone size: NA
J gene: TRBJ1-5
CDR3 DNA: TGCGCCAGCAGCCACCGTATCGGGACCGACCCCAATCAGCCCCAGCATTTT
CDR3 protein: CASSHRIGTDPNQPQHF